Listed below are T cell receptor beta chains from one sample, sequenced in a study of blood T cell repertoires in COVID-19. Sequencing was performed with immunoSEQ multiplex PCR; in TCRdb, only in-frame clones are kept and a portion is missing. The sample carries about 190,000 clones, over 80% recorded once. The specimen was peripheral blood. The receptor source for this set is a woman in her 30s with acute or convalescent COVID-19. Both conserved end residues are part of each CDR3. D genes are given only for firm matches. Not all rows give a size; the values are once, few, many and, for expanded clones, a class.

j_call	d_call	v_call	clone_size	cdr3_nt	cdr3_aa
TRBJ2-1	.	TRBV6-4	few	TGTGCCAGCAGTGACTCTGAGTACAATGAGCAGTTCTTC	CASSDSEYNEQFF
TRBJ2-3	.	TRBV28	.	TGTGCCAGCAGTTTTCTGGCCGGCACAGATACGCAGTATTTT	CASSFLAGTDTQYF
TRBJ2-2	TRBD1	TRBV6-5	.	TGTGCCAGCAGTTCCCCCCCAGGGGGCGTGCCTAGGGAGCTGTTTTTT	CASSSPPGGVPRELFF
TRBJ1-6	.	TRBV6-4	.	TGTGCCAGCAGTCACCCCGGACAGTACCCTATACCCCTCCACTTT	CASSHPGQYPIPLHF
TRBJ1-4	.	TRBV19	.	TGTGCCAGTAGTATAGGAGCAGGCTATGAAAAACTGTTTTTT	CASSIGAGYEKLFF
TRBJ2-7	.	TRBV5-1	once	TGCGCCAGCAGCTTGGAGTTACGGGGGGCCCGCTCCTACGAGCAGTACTTC	CASSLELRGARSYEQYF
TRBJ1-2	TRBD1	TRBV14	.	TGTGCCAGCAGCCAAGATAGTGGGACAGAAGTGGGCTACACCTTC	CASSQDSGTEVGYTF
TRBJ2-5	TRBD1	TRBV5-1	few	TGCGCCAGCAGGCGCCGGGACAGGGGGATCCCCCCTCAAGAGACCCAGTACTTC	CASRRRDRGIPPQETQYF
TRBJ2-3	.	TRBV30	.	TGTGCCTGGAGTGTCAAAAAAGATACGCAGTATTTT	CAWSVKKDTQYF
TRBJ1-4	.	TRBV5-4	.	TGTGCCAGCAGCTTAAAACAGGGAAATGAAAAACTGTTTTTT	CASSLKQGNEKLFF
TRBJ2-7	.	TRBV7-8	.	TGTGCCAGCAGCTTAGACCGGGAGCAGTACTTC	CASSLDREQYF
TRBJ2-1	.	TRBV7-3	few	TGTGCCAGCAGCCTGGGCCCCGTTGGGGAGCAGTTCTTC	CASSLGPVGEQFF
TRBJ2-3	.	TRBV28	once	TGTGCCAGCAGTCTCGAGGGGGTGAGGGCAGATACGCAGTATTTT	CASSLEGVRADTQYF
TRBJ2-2	TRBD2	TRBV9	.	TGTGCCAGCAGCGTAGCAGGCGGGGGGGTTTCCGGGGAGCTGTTTTTT	CASSVAGGGVSGELFF
TRBJ2-5	.	TRBV19	.	TGTGCCAGTAGCAAGGGGGTTAGGGACCAAGAGACCCAGTACTTC	CASSKGVRDQETQYF
TRBJ2-7	TRBD2	TRBV27	.	TGTGCCAGCAGTTTATCTTCTAGCGGGACGGGGCAGTACTTC	CASSLSSSGTGQYF
TRBJ2-3	TRBD1	TRBV9	.	TGTGCCAGCAGCGGTGGGACAGGGGTAATGCCAGATACGCAGTATTTT	CASSGGTGVMPDTQYF
TRBJ2-5	.	TRBV2	.	TGTGCCAGCAGGGGGGGGCAGCGGGGAGAGACCCAGTACTTC	CASRGGQRGETQYF
TRBJ1-2	TRBD1	TRBV19	once	TGTGCCAGTTACATAAAGGAGGACAGGGCGGCAGCTAACTATGGCTACACCTTC	CASYIKEDRAAANYGYTF
TRBJ2-3	.	TRBV27	.	TGTGCCAGCCGCAGGGTGGATACGCAGTATTTT	CASRRVDTQYF
TRBJ1-3	.	TRBV19	.	TGTGCCAGTAGTGTCGAACAGGGTTCTGGAAACACCATATATTTT	CASSVEQGSGNTIYF
TRBJ1-1	.	TRBV2	few	TGTGCCAGCAGTTCGGAGGCGCGGGCGGGCACTGAAGCTTTCTTT	CASSSEARAGTEAFF
TRBJ1-1	TRBD1	TRBV6-5	.	TGTGCCATCAACAGGGGAGGTACTGAAGCTTTCTTT	CAINRGGTEAFF
TRBJ2-7	.	TRBV7-9	.	TGTGCCAGCAGCTCAGTCTCTTACGAGCAGTACTTC	CASSSVSYEQYF
TRBJ2-3	TRBD1	TRBV2	.	TGTGCCAGCAGTGCTGGACAGGCAGATACGCAGTATTTT	CASSAGQADTQYF
TRBJ2-3	.	TRBV10-1	.	TGCGCCAGCAGTGCGATACATCAGGATACGCAGTATTTT	CASSAIHQDTQYF